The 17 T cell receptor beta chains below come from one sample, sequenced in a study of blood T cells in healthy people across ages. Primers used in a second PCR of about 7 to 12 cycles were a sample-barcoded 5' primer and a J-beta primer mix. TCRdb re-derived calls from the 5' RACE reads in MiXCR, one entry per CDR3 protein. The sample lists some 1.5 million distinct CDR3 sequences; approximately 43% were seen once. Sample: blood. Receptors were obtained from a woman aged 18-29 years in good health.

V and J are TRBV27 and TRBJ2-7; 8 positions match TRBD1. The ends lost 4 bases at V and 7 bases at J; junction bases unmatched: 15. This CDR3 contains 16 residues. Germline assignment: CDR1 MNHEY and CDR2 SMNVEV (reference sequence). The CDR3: CASSSLLGQVGNEQYF. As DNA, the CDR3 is TGTGCCAGCAGTTCACTTTTGGGACAGGTGGGAAATGAGCAGTACTTC.

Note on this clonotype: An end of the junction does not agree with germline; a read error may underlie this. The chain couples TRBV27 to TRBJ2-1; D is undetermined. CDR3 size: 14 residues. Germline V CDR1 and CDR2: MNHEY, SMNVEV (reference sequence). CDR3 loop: CAGSSFSSYNEQFF. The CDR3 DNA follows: TGTGCCGGCAGTTCCTTTAGCAGCTACAATGAGCAGTTCTTC.

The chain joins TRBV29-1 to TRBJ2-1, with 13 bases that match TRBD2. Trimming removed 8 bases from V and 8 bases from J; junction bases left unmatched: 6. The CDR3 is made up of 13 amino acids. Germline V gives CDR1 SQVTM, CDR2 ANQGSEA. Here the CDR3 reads CSLGLAGPYEQFF. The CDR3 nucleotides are TGCAGCCTGGGACTAGCGGGACCCTATGAGCAGTTCTTC.

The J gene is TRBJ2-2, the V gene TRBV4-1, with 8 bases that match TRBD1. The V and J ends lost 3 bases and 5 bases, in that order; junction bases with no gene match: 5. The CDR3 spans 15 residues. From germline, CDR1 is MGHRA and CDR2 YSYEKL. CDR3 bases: TGCGCCAGCAGCCACTCGACAGGGGAGACCGGGGAGCTGTTTTTT. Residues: CASSHSTGETGELFF.

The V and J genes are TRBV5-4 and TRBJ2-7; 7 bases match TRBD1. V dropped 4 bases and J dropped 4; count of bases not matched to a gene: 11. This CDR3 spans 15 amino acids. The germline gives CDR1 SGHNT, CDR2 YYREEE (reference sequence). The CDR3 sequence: CASSRRTGQIYEQYF. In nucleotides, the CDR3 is TGTGCCAGCAGCCGAAGGACAGGACAAATATACGAGCAGTACTTC.

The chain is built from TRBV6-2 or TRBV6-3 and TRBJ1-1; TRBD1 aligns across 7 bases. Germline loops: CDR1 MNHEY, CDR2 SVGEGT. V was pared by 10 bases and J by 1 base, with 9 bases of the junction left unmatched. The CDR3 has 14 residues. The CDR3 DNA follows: TGTGCCATCTGTGGACAGGCTCGGAACACTGAAGCTTTCTTT. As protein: CAICGQARNTEAFF.

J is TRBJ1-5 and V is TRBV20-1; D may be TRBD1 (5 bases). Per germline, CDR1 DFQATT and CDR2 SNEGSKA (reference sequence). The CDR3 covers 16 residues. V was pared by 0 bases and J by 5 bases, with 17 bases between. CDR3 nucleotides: TGCAGTGCTAGAGATCAGGGCATGGGCCTTCATCAGCCCCAGCATTTT. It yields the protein CSARDQGMGLHQPQHF.

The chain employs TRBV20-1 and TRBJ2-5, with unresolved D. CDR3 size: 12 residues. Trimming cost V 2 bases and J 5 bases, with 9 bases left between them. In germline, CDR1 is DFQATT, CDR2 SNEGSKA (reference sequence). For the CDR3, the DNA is TGCAGTGCTAGATTAGGGAACGAGACCCAGTACTTC. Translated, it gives CSARLGNETQYF.

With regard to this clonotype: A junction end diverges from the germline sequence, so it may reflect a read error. The CDR3 DNA is TGCGCCAGCCGACCTAGCGGGAGCGGGGGCACAGATGCGCAGTATTTT. It is translated as CASRPSGSGGTDAQYF. This chain uses TRBV5-1 with TRBJ2-3; 10 bases fit TRBD2. This CDR3 region has 16 residues. The germline CDR1 and CDR2 sequences are SGHRS and YFSETQ.

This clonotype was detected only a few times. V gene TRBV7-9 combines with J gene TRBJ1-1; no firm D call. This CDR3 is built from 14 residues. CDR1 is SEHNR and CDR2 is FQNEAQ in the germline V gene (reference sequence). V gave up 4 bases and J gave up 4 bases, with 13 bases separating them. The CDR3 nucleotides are TGTGCCAGCAGCTCGAGGGCGTCGTCCACTGAAGCTTTCTTT. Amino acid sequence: CASSSRASSTEAFF.

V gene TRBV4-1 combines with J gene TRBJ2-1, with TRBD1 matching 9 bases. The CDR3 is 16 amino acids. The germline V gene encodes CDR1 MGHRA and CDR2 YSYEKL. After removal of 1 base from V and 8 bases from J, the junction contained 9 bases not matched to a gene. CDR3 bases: TGCGCCAGCAGCCAAGCCCTACAGGGGGCGAAAGATGAGCAGTTCTTC. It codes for CASSQALQGAKDEQFF.

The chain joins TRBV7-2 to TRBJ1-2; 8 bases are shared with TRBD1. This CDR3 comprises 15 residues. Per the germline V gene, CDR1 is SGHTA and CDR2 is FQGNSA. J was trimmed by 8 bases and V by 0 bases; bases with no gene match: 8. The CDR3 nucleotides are TGTGCCAGCAGCTTAGCGCCGGACAGGGTGGCGGGCTACACCTTC. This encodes CASSLAPDRVAGYTF.

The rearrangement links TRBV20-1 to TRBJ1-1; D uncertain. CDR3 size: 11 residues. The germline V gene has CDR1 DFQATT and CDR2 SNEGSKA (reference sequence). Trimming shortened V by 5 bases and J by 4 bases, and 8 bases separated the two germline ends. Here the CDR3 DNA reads TGCAGTGCTGAAGTCGTCACTGAAGCTTTCTTT. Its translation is CSAEVVTEAFF.

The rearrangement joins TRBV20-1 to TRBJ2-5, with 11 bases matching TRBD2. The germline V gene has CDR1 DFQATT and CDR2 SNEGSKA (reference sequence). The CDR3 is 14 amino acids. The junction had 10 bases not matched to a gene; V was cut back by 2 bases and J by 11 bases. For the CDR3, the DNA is TGCAGTGCTAGACTAGCGGGGGGCGTAGGGGAGCAGTACTTC. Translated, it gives CSARLAGGVGEQYF.

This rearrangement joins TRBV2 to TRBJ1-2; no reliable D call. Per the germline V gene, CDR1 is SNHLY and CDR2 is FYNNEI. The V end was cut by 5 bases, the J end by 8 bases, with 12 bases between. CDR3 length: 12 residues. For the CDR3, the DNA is TGTGCCAGCAGTCCCACTAGTGGCGGCTACACCTTC. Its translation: CASSPTSGGYTF.

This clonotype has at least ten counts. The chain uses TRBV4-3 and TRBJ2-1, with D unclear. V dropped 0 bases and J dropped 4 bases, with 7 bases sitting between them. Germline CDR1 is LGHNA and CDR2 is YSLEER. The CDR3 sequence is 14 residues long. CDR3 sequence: CASSQESFYNEQFF. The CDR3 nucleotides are TGCGCCAGCAGCCAAGAGAGCTTTTACAATGAGCAGTTCTTC.

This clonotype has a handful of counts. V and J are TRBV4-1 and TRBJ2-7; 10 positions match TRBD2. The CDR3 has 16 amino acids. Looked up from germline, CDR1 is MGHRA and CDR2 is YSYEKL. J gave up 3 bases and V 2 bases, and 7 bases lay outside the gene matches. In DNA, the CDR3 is TGCGCCAGCAGCCAAAGAGTGGCTAGCGGGAGCTACGAGCAGTACTTC. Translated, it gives CASSQRVASGSYEQYF.